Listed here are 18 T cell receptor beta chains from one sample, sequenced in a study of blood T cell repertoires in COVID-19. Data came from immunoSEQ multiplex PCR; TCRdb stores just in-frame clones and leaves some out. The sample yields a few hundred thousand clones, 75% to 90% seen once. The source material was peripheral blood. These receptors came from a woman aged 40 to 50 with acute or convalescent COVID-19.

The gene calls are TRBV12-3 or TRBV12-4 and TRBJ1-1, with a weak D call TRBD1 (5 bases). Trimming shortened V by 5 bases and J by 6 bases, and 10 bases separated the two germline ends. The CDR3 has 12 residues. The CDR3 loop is CASSAGFSEAFF. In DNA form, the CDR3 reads TGTGCCAGCAGTGCAGGGTTCTCTGAAGCTTTCTTT.

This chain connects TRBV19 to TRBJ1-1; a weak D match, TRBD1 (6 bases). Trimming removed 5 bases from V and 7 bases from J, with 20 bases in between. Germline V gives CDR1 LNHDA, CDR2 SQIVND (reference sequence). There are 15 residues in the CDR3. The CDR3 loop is CASSLTQGWVYEAFF. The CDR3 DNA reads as TGTGCCAGTAGTTTGACACAGGGTTGGGTCTATGAAGCTTTCTTT.

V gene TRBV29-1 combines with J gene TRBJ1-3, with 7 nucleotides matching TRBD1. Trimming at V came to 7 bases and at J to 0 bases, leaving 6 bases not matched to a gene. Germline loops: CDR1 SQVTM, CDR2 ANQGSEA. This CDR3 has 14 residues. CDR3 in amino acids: CSAIGTASGNTIYF. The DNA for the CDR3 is TGCAGCGCCATAGGGACAGCCTCTGGAAACACCATATATTTT.

Here the CDR3 DNA reads TGTGCCAGCAGCACCGAGGGCCCGAACACCGGGGAGCTGTTTTTT. This encodes CASSTEGPNTGELFF. This sequence joins TRBV11-2 and TRBJ2-2, with D possibly being TRBD2 (5 bases). The CDR3 totals 15 residues. Germline CDR1 reads SGHAT; CDR2 reads FQNNGV. The V and J ends lost 5 bases and 0 bases respectively, with 10 bases between them.

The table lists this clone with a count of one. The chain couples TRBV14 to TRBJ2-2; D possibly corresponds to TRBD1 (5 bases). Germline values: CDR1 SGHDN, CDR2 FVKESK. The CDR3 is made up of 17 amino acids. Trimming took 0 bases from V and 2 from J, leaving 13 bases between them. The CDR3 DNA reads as TGTGCCAGCAGCCAAGATCTGGACAACGCAAACACCGGGGAGCTGTTTTTT. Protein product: CASSQDLDNANTGELFF.

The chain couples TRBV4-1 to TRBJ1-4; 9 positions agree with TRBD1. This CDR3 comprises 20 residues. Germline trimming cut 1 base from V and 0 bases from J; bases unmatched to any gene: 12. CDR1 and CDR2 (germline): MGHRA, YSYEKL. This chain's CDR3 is CASSQGFGDRDFATNEKLFF. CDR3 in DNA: TGCGCCAGCAGCCAAGGCTTTGGGGACAGGGACTTTGCAACTAATGAAAAACTGTTTTTT.

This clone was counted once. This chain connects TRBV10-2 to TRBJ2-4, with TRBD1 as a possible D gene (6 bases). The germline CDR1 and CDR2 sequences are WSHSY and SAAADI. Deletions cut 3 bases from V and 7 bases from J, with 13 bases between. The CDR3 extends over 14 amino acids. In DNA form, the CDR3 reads TGCGCCAGCAGTGAATACCAGGGGTTGAACATTCAGTACTTC. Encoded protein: CASSEYQGLNIQYF.

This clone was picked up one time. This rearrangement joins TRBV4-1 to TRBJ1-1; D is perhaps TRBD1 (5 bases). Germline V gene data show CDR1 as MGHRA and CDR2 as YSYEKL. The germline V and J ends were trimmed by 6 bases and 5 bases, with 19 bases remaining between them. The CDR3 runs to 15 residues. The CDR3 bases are TGCGCCAGCAGAGAAGGGACGGGGGGATGGACTGAAGCTTTCTTT. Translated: CASREGTGGWTEAFF.

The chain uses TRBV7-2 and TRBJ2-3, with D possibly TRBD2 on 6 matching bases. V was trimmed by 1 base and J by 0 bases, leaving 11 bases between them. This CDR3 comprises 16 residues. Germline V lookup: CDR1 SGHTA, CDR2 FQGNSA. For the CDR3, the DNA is TGTGCCAGCAGCTTAGGTGTCGGGAGTAGCACAGATACGCAGTATTTT. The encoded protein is CASSLGVGSSTDTQYF.

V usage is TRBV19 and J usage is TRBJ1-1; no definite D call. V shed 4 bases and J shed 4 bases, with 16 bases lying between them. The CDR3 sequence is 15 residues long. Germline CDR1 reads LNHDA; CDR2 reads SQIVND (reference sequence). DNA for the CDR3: TGTGCCAGTAGTAGAGGGTTCTGGTCTTCCACTGAAGCTTTCTTT. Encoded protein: CASSRGFWSSTEAFF.

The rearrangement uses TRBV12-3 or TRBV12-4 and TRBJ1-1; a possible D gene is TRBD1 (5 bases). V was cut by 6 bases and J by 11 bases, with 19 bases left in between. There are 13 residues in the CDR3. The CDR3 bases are TGTGCCAGCAGCCGGTACAGGAGCAGTGACGCTTTCTTT. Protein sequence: CASSRYRSSDAFF.

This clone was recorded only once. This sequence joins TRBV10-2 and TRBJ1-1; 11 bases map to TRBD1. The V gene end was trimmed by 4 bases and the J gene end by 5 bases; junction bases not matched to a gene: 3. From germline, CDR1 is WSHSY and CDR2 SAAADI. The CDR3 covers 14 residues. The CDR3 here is CASSVGQGVTEAFF. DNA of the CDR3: TGCGCCAGCAGTGTGGGACAGGGGGTAACTGAAGCTTTCTTT.

The CDR3 DNA follows: TGTGCCAGCTCTGGGGGGGAGACCCAGTACTTC. It specifies CASSGGETQYF. The V and J genes are TRBV18 and TRBJ2-5; a weak D match, TRBD2 (6 bases). This CDR3 is 11 amino acids long. In germline, CDR1 is KGHSH, CDR2 LQKENI. Trimming took off 6 bases at V and 5 bases at J, with 7 bases between the two ends. Filled out from reference TRBV18 and TRBJ2-5, the complete variable domain reads NAGVMQNPRHLVRRRGQEARLRCSPMKGHSHVYWYRQLPEEGLKFMVYLQKENIIDESGMPKERFSAEFPKEGPSILRIQQVVRGDSAAYFCASSGGETQYFGPGTRLLVL.

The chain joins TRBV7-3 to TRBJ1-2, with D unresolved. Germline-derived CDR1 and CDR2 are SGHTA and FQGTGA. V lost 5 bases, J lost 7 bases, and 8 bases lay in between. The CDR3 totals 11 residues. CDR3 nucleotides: TGTGCCAGCAGCGAACATGGTGGCTACACCTTC. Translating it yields CASSEHGGYTF.

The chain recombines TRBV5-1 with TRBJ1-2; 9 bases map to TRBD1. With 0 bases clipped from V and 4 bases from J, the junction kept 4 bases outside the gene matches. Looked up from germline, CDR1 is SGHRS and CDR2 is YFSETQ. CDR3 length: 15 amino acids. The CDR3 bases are TGCGCCAGCAGCTTGGCGGGACAGGGTACCTATGGCTACACCTTC. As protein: CASSLAGQGTYGYTF.

The CDR3 bases are TGTGCCAGCAGCTTGCGTCAGGTCGAGCAGTACGTC. Protein sequence: CASSLRQVEQYV. V usage is TRBV7-9 and J usage is TRBJ2-7, with no clear D. Per the germline V gene, CDR1 is SEHNR and CDR2 is FQNEAQ (reference sequence). The CDR3 sequence is 12 residues long. The V end lost 3 bases, the J end lost 6 bases, and 9 bases lay between the germline ends.

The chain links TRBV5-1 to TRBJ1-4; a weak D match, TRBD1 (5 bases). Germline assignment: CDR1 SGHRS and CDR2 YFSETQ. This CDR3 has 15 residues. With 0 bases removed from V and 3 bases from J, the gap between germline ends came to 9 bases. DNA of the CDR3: TGCGCCAGCAGCTTGGTACGACAGCCTAATGAAAAACTGTTTTTT. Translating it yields CASSLVRQPNEKLFF.

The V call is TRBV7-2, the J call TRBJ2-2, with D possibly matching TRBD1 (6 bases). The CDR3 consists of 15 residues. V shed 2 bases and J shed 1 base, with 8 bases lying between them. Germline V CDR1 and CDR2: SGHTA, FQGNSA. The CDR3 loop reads CASSLWGRNTGELFF. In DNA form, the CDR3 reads TGTGCCAGCAGCTTATGGGGGCGGAACACCGGGGAGCTGTTTTTT.